This TCR beta chain was retrieved from a study of T cell repertoires in cytomegalovirus infection (dated by TCRdb to about 2019). Describing the broader study: Peptide stimulations targeted recently identified HLA-C-restricted CMV epitopes, whose presentation resists viral immunomodulation, together with well-studied HLA-B-restricted epitopes. Donor HLA type was relevant to the analysis, as public TCR beta signatures indicated carriage of CMV infection together with the matching HLA type. Overall results and qualifications from the work: Cumulative frequency of public TCR beta family members discriminated carriers of CMV infection plus the relevant HLA type in this cohort and an independent roughly 330-donor cohort. In the ex vivo response, HLA-C-restricted CMV-specific TCR beta clonotypes were dominant, and in two of eight donors the single most frequent clonotype came from this HLA-C-restricted group.

Sequencing relied on an Illumina HiSeq 1500. The raw public reads went through TCRdb reprocessing: fastp at Q25, MiXCR clone calling, in-frame beta chains kept. Rows merge per CDR3 protein into single entries with the most common DNA and genes. In this sample the table shows 450,000 to 650,000 distinct CDR3 sequences, almost 40% of which occur a single time. More than 40% of the sample lies in the top ten. To note about this clonotype: Its antigen is still unknown. Per-base qualities were not stored, and no clone one base away is much larger.

The CDR3 has 14 amino acids, counting the end cysteine and phenylalanine. CDR3 DNA is the only sequence kept; it has 42 bases, read in frame from the first base. Trimming at the junction amounts to 4 bases on V and 9 bases on J, and the germline ends lie 15 bases apart. As encoded in the germline V gene, CDR1 is KGHDR while CDR2 is SFDVKD. This specimen's treatment or condition label, interpreted: in vitro stimulation with specific CMV peptide epitopes to enrich CMV-specific T cells. This clonotype originated in a human donor in good health (CMV status not recorded). Some clones in this sample may be carry-over from other donors' samples. Sequenced material: cultured PBMCs, taken from culture after CMV antigen stimulation. The rearrangement combines TRBV24-1 with TRBJ2-1; a tentative D match to TRBD2 spans 5 bases. The DNA reads as follows: TGTGCCACCAGTGACTCCAATGTGGGGAGTGAGCAGTTCTTC. This is translated as CATSDSNVGSEQFF.